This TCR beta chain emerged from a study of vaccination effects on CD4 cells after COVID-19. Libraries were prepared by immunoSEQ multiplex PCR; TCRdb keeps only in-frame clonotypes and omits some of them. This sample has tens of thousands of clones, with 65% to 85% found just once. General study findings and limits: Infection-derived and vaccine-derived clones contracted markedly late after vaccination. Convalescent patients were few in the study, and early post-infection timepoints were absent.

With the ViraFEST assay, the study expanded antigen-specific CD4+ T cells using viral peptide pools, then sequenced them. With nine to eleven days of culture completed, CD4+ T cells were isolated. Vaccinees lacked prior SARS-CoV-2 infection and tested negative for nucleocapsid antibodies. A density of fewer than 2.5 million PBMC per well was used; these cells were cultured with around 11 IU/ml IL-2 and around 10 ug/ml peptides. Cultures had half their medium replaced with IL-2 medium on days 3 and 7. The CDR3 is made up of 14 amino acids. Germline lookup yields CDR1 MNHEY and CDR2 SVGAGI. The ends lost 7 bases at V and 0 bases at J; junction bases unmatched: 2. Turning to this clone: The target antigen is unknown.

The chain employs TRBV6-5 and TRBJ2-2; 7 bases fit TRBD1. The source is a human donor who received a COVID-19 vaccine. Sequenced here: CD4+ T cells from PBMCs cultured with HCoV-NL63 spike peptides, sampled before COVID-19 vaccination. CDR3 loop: CASKDRTNTGELFF. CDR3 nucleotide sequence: TGTGCCAGCAAGGACAGGACGAACACCGGGGAGCTGTTTTTT.